This T cell receptor (beta chain) was identified during a study of blood T cell repertoires in COVID-19. The germline CDR1 and CDR2 sequences are MDHEN and SYDVKM. The junction had 10 bases not matched to a gene; V was cut back by 5 bases and J by 4 bases. The CDR3 is 15 amino acids. The table came from immunoSEQ multiplex PCR; TCRdb's copy has only in-frame clones and leaves some out. In the table there are hundreds of thousands of clones, roughly 80% of which are singletons. Sequencing input: peripheral blood. The receptor was derived from an elderly man with acute or convalescent COVID-19. The rearrangement uses TRBV28 and TRBJ1-2; 7 nucleotides align to TRBD1. The CDR3 DNA reads as TGTGCCAGCAGTCGCAGAGGAGCAGGGGGCTATGGCTACACCTTC. Amino acids: CASSRRGAGGYGYTF.